These 26 T cell receptor beta chains share one sample of origin, sequenced in a study of T cell repertoires in ileal Crohn's disease. Sequencing used immunoSEQ multiplex PCR; TCRdb keeps in-frame clones, though not all of them. Of thousands of clones listed, about 91% are singletons. The sequenced sample consisted of ileal tissue. These receptors originate from an adult with Crohn's disease.

The chain couples TRBV25-1 to TRBJ2-5, with a tentative D call TRBD1 (5 bases). In germline, CDR1 is MGHDK, CDR2 SYGVNS. Trimming stripped 2 bases from V and 5 bases from J, with 9 bases between. CDR3 length: 13 amino acids. In DNA form, the CDR3 reads TGTGCCAGCAGTGAACCGACAGAGGAGACCCAGTACTTC. Translating it yields CASSEPTEETQYF. The variable domain in full, with the rest retrieved from reference TRBV25-1 and TRBJ2-5, is EADIYQTPRYLVIGTGKKITLECSQTMGHDKMYWYQQDPGMELHLIHYSYGVNSTEKGDLSSESTVSRIRTEHFPLTLESARPSHTSQYLCASSEPTEETQYFGPGTRLLVL.

DNA for the CDR3: TGTGCCAGTAGTATACGTGGGGGGTCGGAGACCCAGTACTTC. Residues: CASSIRGGSETQYF. The chain joins TRBV19 to TRBJ2-5; D is possibly TRBD2 (6 bases). The germline V gene encodes CDR1 LNHDA and CDR2 SQIVND (reference sequence). The V and J ends lost 2 bases and 5 bases respectively, with 12 bases between them. This CDR3 has 14 residues.

The chain has TRBV7-9 and TRBJ2-3; the D is unclear. The length of the CDR3 is 13 residues. V lost 1 base to trimming and J lost 4 bases, with 6 bases between them. The germline V gene has CDR1 SEHNR and CDR2 FQNEAQ (reference sequence). This CDR3 reads CASSLGTADTQYF. CDR3 nucleotide sequence: TGTGCCAGCAGCTTAGGAACGGCAGATACGCAGTATTTT.

The CDR3 nucleotides read TGTGCCAGCAGGACAGCCAGGTTTGGGGATAATGAAAAACTGTTTTTT. It is translated as CASRTARFGDNEKLFF. The rearrangement links TRBV6-6 to TRBJ1-4, with TRBD1 as a possible D gene (5 bases). The CDR3 covers 16 residues. CDR1 and CDR2 (germline): MNHNY, SVGAGI (reference sequence). V was shortened by 6 bases and J by 4 bases, with 18 bases between the two germline ends.

This chain links TRBV18 with TRBJ2-1, with 8 nucleotides matching TRBD1. V lost 7 bases and J lost 6; bases outside the gene matches: 5. Germline values: CDR1 KGHSH, CDR2 LQKENI. There are 13 residues in the CDR3. The CDR3 DNA reads as TGTGCCAGCTTCTCAGACAGGGGCAATGAGCAGTTCTTC. The encoded protein is CASFSDRGNEQFF.

V and J are TRBV6-5 and TRBJ2-5, with a possible D match to TRBD1 (7 bases). The CDR3 is made up of 15 amino acids. Germline values: CDR1 MNHEY, CDR2 SVGAGI. The V and J ends lost 7 bases and 5 bases respectively, with 20 bases between them. Written as DNA, the CDR3 is TGTGCCAGCAACCGAGGGGGCGGAGGAGGGGAGACCCAGTACTTC. Translating it yields CASNRGGGGGETQYF.

The chain links TRBV5-4 to TRBJ2-2; TRBD1 matches 7 bases. Germline assignment: CDR1 SGHNT and CDR2 YYREEE (reference sequence). The V segment lost 2 bases and the J segment 5 bases; nucleotides outside the gene matches: 15. The CDR3 runs to 18 residues. The DNA for the CDR3 is TGTGCCAGCAGCTTTGGTGTTGCTCAGGGGGTCGGAACCGGGGAGCTGTTTTTT. Residues: CASSFGVAQGVGTGELFF.

This chain connects TRBV7-3 to TRBJ1-5; 9 bases are shared with TRBD1. Germline-derived CDR1 and CDR2 are SGHTA and FQGTGA. Losses at the gene ends were 5 bases for V and 2 bases for J; bases not matched to a gene: 7. The CDR3 spans 16 residues. The CDR3 spells CASSISGTGRNQPQHF. The CDR3 region has the DNA TGTGCCAGCAGCATATCTGGGACAGGGCGCAATCAGCCCCAGCATTTT.

The V call is TRBV7-8, the J call TRBJ2-3; no definite D call. Germline V gene lookup returns CDR1 SGHVS and CDR2 FQNEAQ. The CDR3 is 13 residues long. Trimming left V 5 bases short and J 2 bases short, with 8 bases between. In DNA form, the CDR3 reads TGTGCCAGCAGCCTGAGGATCACAGATACGCAGTATTTT. Translating gives CASSLRITDTQYF. The full variable domain, completed using reference TRBV7-8 and TRBJ2-3, is GAGVSQSPRYKVAKRGQDVALRCDPISGHVSLFWYQQALGQGPEFLTYFQNEAQLDKSGLPSDRFFAERPEGSVSTLKIQRTQQEDSAVYLCASSLRITDTQYFGPGTRLTVL.

The J gene is TRBJ1-2, the V gene TRBV6-1, with TRBD1 as a possible D gene (6 bases). The germline gives CDR1 MNHNS, CDR2 SASEGT. This CDR3 is built from 13 residues. Trimming stripped 7 bases from V and 2 bases from J, with 11 bases between. The CDR3 DNA follows: TGTGCCAGCACCTTCGACAGGAACTATGGCTACACCTTC. Translation gives CASTFDRNYGYTF.

This clone was counted between two and nine times. The genes are TRBV5-1 and TRBJ1-5; maybe TRBD1 (6 bases). V lost 0 bases, J lost 4 bases, and 11 bases lay in between. The germline V gene encodes CDR1 SGHRS and CDR2 YFSETQ. This CDR3 region has 15 residues. CDR3 sequence: CASSLVGGANQPQHF. CDR3 nucleotides: TGCGCCAGCAGCTTGGTCGGGGGGGCTAATCAGCCCCAGCATTTT.

This clone has a single count. The chain is built from TRBV5-1 and TRBJ2-5, with D perhaps TRBD2 (6 bases). This CDR3 contains 13 residues. Germline V gene data show CDR1 as SGHRS and CDR2 as YFSETQ. V lost 5 bases and J lost 4, with 12 bases in between. In DNA, the CDR3 is TGCGCCAGCAGGGAACTAGCCATAGAGACCCAGTACTTC. This encodes CASRELAIETQYF.

The rearrangement joins TRBV6-1 to TRBJ2-1, with D perhaps matching TRBD2 (6 bases). The CDR3 covers 13 residues. The V end was cut by 6 bases, the J end by 6 bases, with 12 bases between. In germline, CDR1 is MNHNS, CDR2 SASEGT. CDR3 DNA: TGTGCCAGCAGGAGGGACTCGTCCAATGAGCAGTTCTTC. Translating gives CASRRDSSNEQFF.

This clone came up once. The chain is built from TRBV5-1 and TRBJ2-1, with unresolved D. Between the trimmed V and J ends, which lost 1 base and 9 bases, there was a span of 11 bases. CDR1 and CDR2 (germline): SGHRS, YFSETQ. The length of the CDR3 is 13 residues. CDR3 bases: TGCGCCAGCAGCTTGCTAGGCGGAATTGAGCAGTTCTTC. Encoded protein: CASSLLGGIEQFF.

CDR3 protein: CASSYGTNNEQFF. CDR3 coding DNA: TGTGCCAGCAGTTACGGGACTAACAATGAGCAGTTCTTC. The chain links TRBV28 to TRBJ2-1; 7 positions match TRBD2. Germline values: CDR1 MDHEN, CDR2 SYDVKM. Losses at the gene ends were 4 bases for V and 5 bases for J; bases not matched to a gene: 2. The CDR3 has 13 residues.

This chain connects TRBV5-1 to TRBJ1-5; D ambiguous. V lost 0 bases to trimming and J lost 5 bases, with 12 bases between them. From germline, CDR1 is SGHRS and CDR2 YFSETQ. CDR3 length: 15 amino acids. CDR3 region: CASSLVGDGDQPQHF. CDR3 nucleotides: TGCGCCAGCAGCTTGGTCGGGGATGGCGATCAGCCCCAGCATTTT.

The chain employs TRBV11-2 and TRBJ2-3; 13 positions agree with TRBD2. The V and J ends lost 4 bases and 5 bases, in that order; junction bases with no gene match: 3. CDR3 length: 15 residues. Germline V lookup: CDR1 SGHAT, CDR2 FQNNGV. The CDR3 loop is CASSSGLAGEDTQYF. CDR3 in DNA: TGTGCCAGCAGCTCCGGACTAGCGGGAGAAGATACGCAGTATTTT.

V is TRBV5-4 and J is TRBJ2-7, with 8 bases identical to TRBD2. Germline-derived CDR1 and CDR2 are SGHNT and YYREEE (reference sequence). The CDR3 covers 14 residues. The trim removed 6 bases at V and 6 bases at J, leaving 11 bases unmatched. The CDR3 is CASTFGAGVGEQYF. The CDR3 DNA follows: TGTGCCAGCACTTTTGGAGCGGGAGTAGGCGAGCAGTACTTC.

This chain uses TRBV7-3 with TRBJ2-3, with D possibly matching TRBD2 (5 bases). Trimming stripped 5 bases from V and 5 bases from J, with 8 bases between. CDR1 and CDR2 (germline): SGHTA, FQGTGA. The CDR3 covers 12 residues. CDR3 sequence (DNA): TGTGCCAGCAGCGACTATGAAGATACGCAGTATTTT. It is translated as CASSDYEDTQYF.

The V gene is TRBV10-1, the J gene TRBJ2-3; 7 bases align to TRBD2. CDR1 WNHNN and CDR2 SYGVQD come from the germline V gene (reference sequence). V lost 5 bases to trimming and J lost 1 base; unmatched junction nucleotides: 18. The CDR3 consists of 19 residues. In DNA form, the CDR3 reads TGCGCCAGCAGTCAAGGCGGCGGGAGTCACTCAGTACGCACAGATACGCAGTATTTT. Encoded protein: CASSQGGGSHSVRTDTQYF.

V gene TRBV23-1 combines with J gene TRBJ2-1; the match to TRBD2 covers 14 bases. TRBV23-1 carries the ORF label, with uncertain function. The J segment lost 5 bases and the V segment lost 4 bases, leaving 13 bases of the junction unmatched. The length of the CDR3 is 19 residues. This CDR3 reads CASSPPTGLAGVKNNEQFF. CDR3 bases: TGCGCCAGCAGTCCACCCACGGGACTAGCGGGAGTAAAAAACAATGAGCAGTTCTTC.

The chain recombines TRBV9 with TRBJ2-5, with 7 bases that match TRBD1. The CDR3 is 15 amino acids. CDR1 SGDLS and CDR2 YYNGEE come from the germline V gene. J was trimmed by 4 bases and V by 1 base; bases with no gene match: 7. In DNA form, the CDR3 reads TGTGCCAGCAGCGTAAATCTGGCAGGGGGAGAGACCCAGTACTTC. Its translation: CASSVNLAGGETQYF.

The V call is TRBV5-1, the J call TRBJ1-2; a possible D gene is TRBD1 (5 bases). Germline CDR1 and CDR2: SGHRS and YFSETQ. Trimming shortened V by 5 bases and J by 1 base, and 15 bases separated the two germline ends. The CDR3 has 15 amino acids. The CDR3 is CASRIDSYSNYGYTF. CDR3 bases: TGCGCCAGCAGGATCGACAGCTATAGTAACTATGGCTACACCTTC.

This sequence joins TRBV27 and TRBJ2-7; 13 nucleotides agree with TRBD2. The CDR3 is 14 residues long. CDR1 is MNHEY, CDR2 SMNVEV, per germline (reference sequence). With 3 bases clipped from V and 6 bases from J, the junction kept 2 bases outside the gene matches. The CDR3 coding sequence is TGTGCCAGCAGTTTGAGACTAGCGGGAGGCGAGCAGTACTTC. Residues: CASSLRLAGGEQYF.

V and J are TRBV18 and TRBJ2-1, with 7 bases fitting TRBD1. V dropped 4 bases and J dropped 6; count of bases not matched to a gene: 6. Germline V CDR1 and CDR2: KGHSH, LQKENI. The CDR3 runs to 14 residues. The CDR3 loop reads CASSQPQGSNEQFF. The CDR3 nucleotides are TGTGCCAGCTCACAGCCACAGGGGAGCAATGAGCAGTTCTTC.

The chain carries TRBV28 and TRBJ2-7; D remains unclear. CDR1 is MDHEN, CDR2 SYDVKM, per germline. This CDR3 region has 13 residues. The V end lost 1 base, the J end lost 5 bases, and 9 bases lay between the germline ends. DNA of the CDR3: TGTGCCAGCAGTTTATCAGGCTTCAACGAGCAGTACTTC. The encoded protein is CASSLSGFNEQYF.